These T cell receptor beta chains were read from a single sample in a study of T cell responses to AZD1222 COVID-19 vaccine. TCRdb keeps only in-frame clones here, not all; method: immunoSEQ multiplex PCR. The profile covers around 190,000 clones, with approximately 94% appearing a single time and about 1.5% taken by the ten largest. The starting material was peripheral blood, obtained 28 days after the second AZD1222 dose. The receptors were gathered from an adult who received the AZD1222 COVID-19 vaccine. Each CDR3 is given with its conserved first and last residue. D genes are given only for firm matches. Clone size appears in some rows only: once, few, many, or a class for an expanded clone.

D: TRBD1; J: TRBJ1-3; size: -; V: TRBV5-1; CDR3: CASSLATGNSGNTIYF; DNA: TGCGCCAGCAGCTTGGCGACAGGGAATTCTGGAAACACCATATATTTT
D: -; J: TRBJ2-6; size: -; V: TRBV19; CDR3: CASSISSGANVLTF; DNA: TGTGCCAGTAGTATAAGTTCTGGGGCCAACGTCCTGACTTTC
D: TRBD2; J: TRBJ2-1; size: once; V: TRBV3-1/TRBV3-2; CDR3: CASSQDLAGEGQFF; DNA: TGTGCCAGCAGCCAAGATTTAGCGGGAGAAGGGCAGTTCTTC
D: -; J: TRBJ2-1; size: -; V: TRBV10-3; CDR3: CAISDLAYNEQFF; DNA: TGTGCCATCAGTGATCTAGCATACAATGAGCAGTTCTTC
D: TRBD2; J: TRBJ2-1; size: -; V: TRBV5-1; CDR3: CASSLVGSGSVRNEQFF; DNA: TGCGCCAGCAGCTTGGTGGGTAGCGGGAGCGTTCGGAATGAGCAGTTCTTC
D: -; J: TRBJ1-5; size: -; V: TRBV4-2; CDR3: CASSEQIYSNQPQHF; DNA: TGTGCCAGCAGCGAACAGATTTATAGCAATCAGCCCCAGCATTTT
D: -; J: TRBJ2-4; size: -; V: TRBV15; CDR3: CATSRDWSSRYF; DNA: TGTGCCACCAGCAGAGATTGGTCTAGTCGGTACTTC
D: TRBD2; J: TRBJ2-1; size: -; V: TRBV12-3/TRBV12-4; CDR3: CASSLGLAASQFF; DNA: TGTGCCAGCAGTTTGGGACTAGCGGCTTCCCAGTTCTTC
D: TRBD2; J: TRBJ2-1; size: -; V: TRBV5-4; CDR3: CASSLGSGGGGEQFF; DNA: TGTGCCAGCAGCTTGGGTAGCGGGGGCGGGGGTGAGCAGTTCTTC
D: -; J: TRBJ2-7; size: once; V: TRBV19; CDR3: CASSIAGGETYEQYF; DNA: TGTGCCAGTAGTATAGCGGGCGGAGAAACCTACGAGCAGTACTTC
D: TRBD2; J: TRBJ2-3; size: -; V: TRBV7-9; CDR3: CASSSRTSGASTDTQYF; DNA: TGTGCCAGCAGCTCTCGGACTAGCGGGGCTAGCACAGATACGCAGTATTTT
D: TRBD1; J: TRBJ2-7; size: -; V: TRBV12-5; CDR3: CASGTGLDEQYF; DNA: TGTGCTAGTGGGACAGGGCTTGACGAGCAGTACTTC
D: -; J: TRBJ2-1; size: -; V: TRBV5-1; CDR3: CASSLTVMPGGSEQFF; DNA: TGCGCCAGCAGCTTAACGGTAATGCCGGGGGGCTCGGAGCAGTTCTTC
D: -; J: TRBJ2-1; size: -; V: TRBV27; CDR3: CASSLVGEQFF; DNA: TGTGCCAGCAGTTTAGTGGGGGAGCAGTTCTTC
D: -; J: TRBJ1-3; size: -; V: TRBV30; CDR3: CAWSRGAGNTIYF; DNA: TGTGCCTGGAGTCGGGGGGCTGGAAACACCATATATTTT
D: -; J: TRBJ1-4; size: -; V: TRBV11-3; CDR3: CASSEGANEKLFF; DNA: TGTGCCAGCAGCGAAGGGGCTAATGAAAAACTGTTTTTT
D: TRBD1; J: TRBJ2-1; size: -; V: TRBV19; CDR3: CASSIDGDRWINEQFF; DNA: TGTGCCAGTAGTATAGATGGGGACAGGTGGATAAATGAGCAGTTCTTC
D: -; J: TRBJ1-5; size: -; V: TRBV6-4; CDR3: CASRAQQGLNQPQHF; DNA: TGTGCCAGCAGGGCTCAACAGGGATTAAATCAGCCCCAGCATTTT
D: -; J: TRBJ2-3; size: -; V: TRBV6-2/TRBV6-3; CDR3: CASSYQALTTDTQYF; DNA: TGTGCCAGCAGTTACCAGGCATTAACCACAGATACGCAGTATTTT
D: -; J: TRBJ1-4; size: -; V: TRBV6-5; CDR3: CASSPTLNEKLFF; DNA: TGTGCCAGCAGTCCTACTCTGAACGAAAAACTGTTTTTT
D: -; J: TRBJ1-5; size: -; V: TRBV27; CDR3: CASSLSAPWGADQPQHF; DNA: TGTGCCAGCAGTTTATCCGCCCCTTGGGGGGCGGATCAGCCCCAGCATTTT
D: TRBD1; J: TRBJ1-1; size: -; V: TRBV11-2; CDR3: CASSPRLTGELEAFF; DNA: TGTGCCAGCAGCCCACGCCTTACAGGGGAGCTTGAAGCTTTCTTT
D: TRBD2; J: TRBJ2-2; size: -; V: TRBV7-6; CDR3: CASSLGAGAGELFF; DNA: TGTGCCAGCAGCCTTGGAGCGGGGGCCGGGGAGCTGTTTTTT
D: -; J: TRBJ2-7; size: -; V: TRBV11-2; CDR3: CASSLRQGGVYEQYF; DNA: TGTGCCAGCAGCTTACGGCAGGGTGGAGTATACGAGCAGTACTTC
D: TRBD1; J: TRBJ2-3; size: -; V: TRBV11-3; CDR3: CASSARQGAGGTDTQYF; DNA: TGTGCCAGCAGCGCGCGACAGGGGGCGGGGGGCACAGATACGCAGTATTTT
D: TRBD2; J: TRBJ2-1; size: -; V: TRBV5-4; CDR3: CASSRGTSGYNEQFF; DNA: TGTGCCAGCAGCCGAGGGACTAGCGGCTACAATGAGCAGTTCTTC
D: TRBD1; J: TRBJ1-2; size: -; V: TRBV19; CDR3: CASSGQALNYGYTF; DNA: TGTGCCAGTAGTGGACAGGCCCTTAACTATGGCTACACCTTC
D: -; J: TRBJ2-7; size: -; V: TRBV18; CDR3: CASSPSQDLSSYEQYF; DNA: TGTGCCAGCTCACCGTCCCAGGACTTGAGCTCCTACGAGCAGTACTTC
D: -; J: TRBJ1-2; size: -; V: TRBV18; CDR3: CASSPNRRTGDPYGYTF; DNA: TGTGCCAGCTCACCTAATCGTCGTACCGGGGACCCCTATGGCTACACCTTC
D: TRBD1; J: TRBJ1-6; size: -; V: TRBV18; CDR3: CASSRDRESSPLHF; DNA: TGTGCCAGCTCCCGTGACAGGGAGAGTTCACCCCTCCACTTT
D: -; J: TRBJ1-1; size: -; V: TRBV28; CDR3: CVTNDGLNTEAFF; DNA: TGTGTCACCAATGACGGGCTGAACACTGAAGCTTTCTTT
D: TRBD1; J: TRBJ1-1; size: -; V: TRBV11-3; CDR3: CASSRDRGRGTEAFF; DNA: TGTGCCAGCAGCCGCGACAGGGGGCGCGGGACTGAAGCTTTCTTT
D: -; J: TRBJ1-2; size: -; V: TRBV19; CDR3: CASSRDNSYGYTF; DNA: TGTGCCAGTAGTAGGGACAATAGCTATGGCTACACCTTC
D: -; J: TRBJ2-7; size: -; V: TRBV7-6; CDR3: CASSLGPLTQDGHEQYF; DNA: TGTGCCAGCAGCTTAGGACCACTGACACAGGACGGCCACGAGCAGTACTTC
D: -; J: TRBJ1-1; size: -; V: TRBV14; CDR3: CASSQEIFPGGTEAFF; DNA: TGTGCCAGCAGCCAAGAGATTTTTCCTGGGGGCACTGAAGCTTTCTTT
D: TRBD1; J: TRBJ2-7; size: -; V: TRBV10-2; CDR3: CASRAGQGPYEQYF; DNA: TGCGCCAGCAGGGCTGGACAGGGACCCTACGAGCAGTACTTC